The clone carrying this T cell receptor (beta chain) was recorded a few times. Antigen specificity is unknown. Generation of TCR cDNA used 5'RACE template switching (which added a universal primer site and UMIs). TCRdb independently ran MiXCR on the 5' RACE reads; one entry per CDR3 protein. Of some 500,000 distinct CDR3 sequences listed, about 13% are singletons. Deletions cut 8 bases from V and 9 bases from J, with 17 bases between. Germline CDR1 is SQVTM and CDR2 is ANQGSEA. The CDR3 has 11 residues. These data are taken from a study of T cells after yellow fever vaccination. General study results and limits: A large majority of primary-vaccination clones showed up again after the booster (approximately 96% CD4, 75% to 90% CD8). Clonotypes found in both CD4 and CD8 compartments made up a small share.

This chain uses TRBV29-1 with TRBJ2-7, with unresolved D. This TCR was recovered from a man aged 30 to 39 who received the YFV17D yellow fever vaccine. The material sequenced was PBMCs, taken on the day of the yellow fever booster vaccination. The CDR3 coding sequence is TGCAGCCCAACAAATCGCGGCCCGCAGTACTTC. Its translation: CSPTNRGPQYF.